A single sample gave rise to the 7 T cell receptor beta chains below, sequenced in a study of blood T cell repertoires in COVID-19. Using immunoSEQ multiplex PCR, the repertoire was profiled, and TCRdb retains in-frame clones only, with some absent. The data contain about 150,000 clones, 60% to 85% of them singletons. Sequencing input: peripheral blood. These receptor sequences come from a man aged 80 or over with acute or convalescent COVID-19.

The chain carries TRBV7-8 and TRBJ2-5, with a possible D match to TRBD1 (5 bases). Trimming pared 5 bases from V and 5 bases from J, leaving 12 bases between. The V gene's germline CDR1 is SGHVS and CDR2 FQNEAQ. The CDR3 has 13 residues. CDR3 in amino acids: CASSQSRDETQYF. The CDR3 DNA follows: TGTGCCAGCAGCCAAAGCAGGGATGAGACCCAGTACTTC.

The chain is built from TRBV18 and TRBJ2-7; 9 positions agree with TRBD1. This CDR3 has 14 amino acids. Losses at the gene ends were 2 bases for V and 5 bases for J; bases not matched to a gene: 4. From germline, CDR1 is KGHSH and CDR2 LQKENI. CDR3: CASSPKTGGNEQYV. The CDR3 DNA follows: TGTGCCAGCTCACCAAAGACAGGGGGGAACGAGCAGTACGTC.

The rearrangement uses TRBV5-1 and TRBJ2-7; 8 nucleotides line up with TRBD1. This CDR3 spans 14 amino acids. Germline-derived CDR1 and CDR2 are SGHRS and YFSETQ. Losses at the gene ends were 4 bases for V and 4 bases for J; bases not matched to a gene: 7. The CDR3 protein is CASSQTGVDYEQYF. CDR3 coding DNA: TGCGCCAGCAGCCAGACAGGGGTGGATTACGAGCAGTACTTC.

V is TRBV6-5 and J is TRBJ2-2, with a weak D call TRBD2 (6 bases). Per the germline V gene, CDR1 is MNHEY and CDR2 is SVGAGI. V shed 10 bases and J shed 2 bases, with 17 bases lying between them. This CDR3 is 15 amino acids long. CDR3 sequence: CATSTQGGNTGELFF. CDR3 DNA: TGTGCCACCTCGACTCAGGGAGGAAACACCGGGGAGCTGTTTTTT.

CDR3 nucleotides: TGTGCCAGCTCAACGGGACAGGGGTGGCAGACCCAGTACTTC. Residues: CASSTGQGWQTQYF. This chain links TRBV18 with TRBJ2-5, with TRBD1 identical over 10 bases. The CDR3 is 14 residues long. Germline-derived CDR1 and CDR2 are KGHSH and LQKENI. J was trimmed by 6 bases and V by 5 bases; bases with no gene match: 6.

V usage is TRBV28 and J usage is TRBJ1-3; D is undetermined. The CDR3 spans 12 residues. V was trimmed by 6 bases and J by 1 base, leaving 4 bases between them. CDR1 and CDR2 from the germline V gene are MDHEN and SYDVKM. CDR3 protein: CASSVSGNTIYF. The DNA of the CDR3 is TGTGCCAGCAGCGTATCTGGAAACACCATATATTTT. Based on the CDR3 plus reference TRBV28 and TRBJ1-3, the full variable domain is DVKVTQSSRYLVKRTGEKVFLECVQDMDHENMFWYRQDPGLGLRLIYFSYDVKMKEKGDIPEGYSVSREKKERFSLILESASTNQTSMYLCASSVSGNTIYFGEGSWLTVV.

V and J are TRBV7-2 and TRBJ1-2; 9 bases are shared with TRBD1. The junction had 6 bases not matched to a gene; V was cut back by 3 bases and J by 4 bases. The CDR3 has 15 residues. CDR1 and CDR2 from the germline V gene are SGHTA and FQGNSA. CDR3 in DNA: TGTGCCAGCAGCTTCTCACAGGGGGCTTTCTATGGCTACACCTTC. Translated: CASSFSQGAFYGYTF.